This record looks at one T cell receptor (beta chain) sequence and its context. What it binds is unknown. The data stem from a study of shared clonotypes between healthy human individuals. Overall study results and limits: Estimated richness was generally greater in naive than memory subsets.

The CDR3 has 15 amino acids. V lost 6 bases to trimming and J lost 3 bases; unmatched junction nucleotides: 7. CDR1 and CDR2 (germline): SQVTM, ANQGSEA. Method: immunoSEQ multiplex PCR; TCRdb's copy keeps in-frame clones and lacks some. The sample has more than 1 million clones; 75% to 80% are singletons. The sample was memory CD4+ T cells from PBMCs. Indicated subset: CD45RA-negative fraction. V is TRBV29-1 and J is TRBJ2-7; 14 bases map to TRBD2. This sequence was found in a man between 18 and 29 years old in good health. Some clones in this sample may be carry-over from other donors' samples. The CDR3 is CSVATGTSGGYEQYF. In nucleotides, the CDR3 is TGCAGCGTCGCCACCGGGACTAGCGGGGGCTACGAGCAGTACTTC.